This T cell receptor beta chain was captured in a study of blood T cells in healthy people across ages. Regarding the study as a whole: Nothing was known about donor CMV status, and this possibly confounded expanded clonotype changes.

A second about 6 to 12 cycle PCR used barcoded and J-beta primers. TCRdb reanalysed the 5' RACE reads using MiXCR and keeps one entry per CDR3 protein. The sample yields 600,000 or so distinct CDR3 sequences, under 30% seen once. Extractions gave at least 5 micrograms of total RNA per sample. This clonotype was picked up many times. Its target is unknown. This CDR3 spans 15 amino acids. V was pared by 7 bases and J by 3 bases, with 13 bases of the junction left unmatched. Germline CDR1 and CDR2: SQVTM and ANQGSEA. The TCR sequence derives from an elderly woman in good health. This chain uses TRBV29-1 with TRBJ2-5, with TRBD1 identical over 8 bases. The sample consisted of blood. The CDR3 DNA reads TGCAGCGCCCGCCCCGGACAGGGAAGGAAAGAGACCCAGTACTTC. Protein product: CSARPGQGRKETQYF. The variable domain in full, completed from reference TRBV29-1 and TRBJ2-5, reads SAVISQKPSRDICQRGTSLTIQCQVDSQVTMMFWYRQQPGQSLTLIATANQGSEATYESGFVIDKFPISRPNLTFSTLTVSNMSPEDSSIYLCSARPGQGRKETQYFGPGTRLLVL.